Listed here are 20 T cell receptor beta chains from one sample, sequenced in a study of identical twins. TCRdb used MiXCR to reprocess the 5' RACE reads, holding one entry per CDR3 protein. The sample yields about 220,000 distinct CDR3 sequences, around a tenth seen once. Sequenced input: memory (CD45RO+) T cells sorted from blood. The receptors were gathered from a woman under 30 in good health.

The chain uses TRBV7-9 and TRBJ2-7; 7 nucleotides align to TRBD1. V lost 5 bases and J lost 5; bases outside the gene matches: 3. CDR1 is SEHNR and CDR2 is FQNEAQ in the germline V gene (reference sequence). The CDR3 totals 12 residues. The CDR3 loop reads CASSLRGNEQYF. In nucleotides, the CDR3 is TGTGCCAGCAGCCTCAGGGGGAACGAGCAGTACTTC.

This clonotype was observed a handful of times. The rearrangement uses TRBV27 and TRBJ1-5; maybe TRBD1 (6 bases). V shed 9 bases and J shed 4 bases, with 10 bases lying between them. Germline-derived CDR1 and CDR2 are MNHEY and SMNVEV (reference sequence). The CDR3 sequence is 12 residues long. The CDR3 is CASRGPNQPQHF. CDR3 nucleotides: TGTGCCAGTCGGGGGCCAAATCAGCCCCAGCATTTT.

The rearrangement joins TRBV27 to TRBJ2-5; 13 positions match TRBD2. V was clipped by 5 bases and J by 4 bases; unmatched bases: 10. Germline CDR1 and CDR2: MNHEY and SMNVEV (reference sequence). This CDR3 has 17 residues. CDR3 region: CASSGLRLAGGGETQYF. CDR3 DNA sequence: TGTGCCAGCAGTGGATTACGACTAGCGGGAGGAGGAGAGACCCAGTACTTC.

There are many counts of this clonotype. This chain links TRBV20-1 with TRBJ1-5, with 9 bases aligning to TRBD1. Germline V gene lookup returns CDR1 DFQATT and CDR2 SNEGSKA (reference sequence). V was pared by 5 bases and J by 3 bases, with 5 bases of the junction left unmatched. This CDR3 contains 14 residues. The CDR3 sequence: CSAPRQGDNQPQHF. The CDR3 coding sequence is TGCAGTGCTCCCAGACAGGGGGACAATCAGCCCCAGCATTTT.

The rearrangement links TRBV7-2 to TRBJ1-6; no clear D. Germline CDR1 SGHTA, CDR2 FQGNSA. Trimming took off 2 bases at V and 12 bases at J, with 14 bases between the two ends. The CDR3 has 14 amino acids. The CDR3 reads CASSLQATLGPLHF. The DNA for the CDR3 is TGTGCCAGCAGCTTACAGGCCACACTTGGACCCCTCCACTTT.

The table lists this clonotype with a few counts. The J gene is TRBJ1-2, the V gene TRBV7-2; D remains ambiguous. The CDR3 spans 16 residues. The V end lost 3 bases, the J end lost 4 bases, and 18 bases lay between the germline ends. CDR1 is SGHTA, CDR2 FQGNSA, per germline. The CDR3 reads CASSLDGPTRGYGYTF. The CDR3 DNA is TGTGCCAGCAGCTTGGACGGACCGACTCGGGGCTATGGCTACACCTTC.

This clonotype has more than one count but fewer than ten. The rearrangement uses TRBV20-1 and TRBJ2-1; TRBD1 matches 7 bases. The germline CDR1 and CDR2 sequences are DFQATT and SNEGSKA (reference sequence). The CDR3 has 14 residues. After removal of 3 bases from V and 4 bases from J, the junction contained 6 bases not matched to a gene. The CDR3 DNA follows: TGCAGTGCTAGCGTACAGGGGCTTTACAATGAGCAGTTCTTC. It codes for CSASVQGLYNEQFF.

The chain recombines TRBV10-2 with TRBJ2-2; the D gene is possibly TRBD1 (5 bases). The germline gives CDR1 WSHSY, CDR2 SAAADI. The V end was cut by 5 bases, the J end by 7 bases, with 11 bases between. The CDR3 covers 13 residues. Here the CDR3 DNA reads TGCGCCAGCAGTCCCAGGGTCGTCGGGGAGCTGTTTTTT. This codes for CASSPRVVGELFF.

This clonotype has just a few counts. The V and J genes are TRBV20-1 and TRBJ2-7, with D perhaps matching TRBD1 (7 bases). Trimming took off 7 bases at V and 1 base at J, with 14 bases between the two ends. The V gene's germline CDR1 is DFQATT and CDR2 SNEGSKA (reference sequence). There are 13 residues in the CDR3. CDR3 amino acids: CSVQTGTSYEQYF. The CDR3 nucleotides are TGCAGTGTCCAGACAGGGACTTCCTACGAGCAGTACTTC.

This clonotype has ten or more counts. V gene TRBV4-3 combines with J gene TRBJ1-1; D ambiguous. From germline, CDR1 is LGHNA and CDR2 YSLEER. This CDR3 is 14 amino acids long. Trimming pared 2 bases from V and 4 bases from J, leaving 11 bases between. CDR3 sequence (DNA): TGCGCCAGCAGCCAATCCCCACGTGGCACTGAAGCTTTCTTT. Amino acid sequence: CASSQSPRGTEAFF.

The rearrangement uses TRBV20-1 and TRBJ1-4; D is ambiguous. V was clipped by 2 bases and J by 2 bases, with 6 bases between them. Germline loops: CDR1 DFQATT, CDR2 SNEGSKA (reference sequence). The CDR3 is 13 amino acids. The CDR3 DNA reads TGCAGTGCTAGACGGGCTACTAATGAAAAACTGTTTTTT. Translation gives CSARRATNEKLFF.

This clonotype came up many times. The chain uses TRBV5-1 and TRBJ2-5; D remains unclear. The V end lost 3 bases, the J end lost 0 bases, and 6 bases lay between the germline ends. CDR3 length: 13 amino acids. The V gene's germline CDR1 is SGHRS and CDR2 YFSETQ. The CDR3 here is CASSWNNQETQYF. The CDR3 bases are TGCGCCAGCAGCTGGAATAACCAAGAGACCCAGTACTTC.

This clonotype has only a few counts. The genes are TRBV7-8 and TRBJ1-2, with no clear D. V was cut by 3 bases and J by 13 bases, with 6 bases left in between. The V gene's germline CDR1 is SGHVS and CDR2 FQNEAQ. CDR3 size: 9 residues. The DNA for the CDR3 is TGTGCCAGCAGCTTGCCTCCCACCTTC. Its translation is CASSLPPTF.

This clonotype was observed a handful of times. The rearrangement links TRBV5-1 to TRBJ1-1; tentatively, D is TRBD1 (6 bases). This CDR3 has 15 amino acids. The V gene's germline CDR1 is SGHRS and CDR2 YFSETQ. V was cut by 1 base and J by 6 bases, with 16 bases left in between. The CDR3 spells CASSLTDRSGAEAFF. CDR3 in DNA: TGCGCCAGCAGCTTGACCGACAGGTCGGGGGCTGAAGCTTTCTTT.

This clonotype was seen at least ten times. This rearrangement joins TRBV18 to TRBJ1-1; D unclear. The V gene's germline CDR1 is KGHSH and CDR2 LQKENI. The CDR3 runs 16 residues. Trimming removed 0 bases from V and 3 bases from J, with 14 bases in between. CDR3 coding DNA: TGTGCCAGCTCACCACCGTCTCGAGGGAGGGACACTGAAGCTTTCTTT. Translated: CASSPPSRGRDTEAFF. Drawing the rest from reference TRBV18 and TRBJ1-1, the complete variable domain is NAGVMQNPRHLVRRRGQEARLRCSPMKGHSHVYWYRQLPEEGLKFMVYLQKENIIDESGMPKERFSAEFPKEGPSILRIQQVVRGDSAAYFCASSPPSRGRDTEAFFGQGTRLTVV.

This clonotype was observed a handful of times. The chain uses TRBV6-2 or TRBV6-3 and TRBJ2-1, with D possibly TRBD1 on 6 matching bases. The V gene's germline CDR1 is MNHEY and CDR2 SVGEGT. V lost 0 bases, J lost 7 bases, and 13 bases lay in between. CDR3 length equals 15 residues. DNA of the CDR3: TGTGCCAGCAGTTACTCTCAACAGGGAACGAATGAGCAGTTCTTC. This translates into CASSYSQQGTNEQFF.

The sample holds many counts of this clonotype. This chain connects TRBV25-1 to TRBJ2-7; TRBD1 matches 9 bases. CDR1 is MGHDK, CDR2 SYGVNS, per germline. V lost 4 bases and J lost 3; bases outside the gene matches: 4. This CDR3 is built from 14 residues. The CDR3 coding sequence is TGTGCCAGCAGTGCTACAGGGGGCAGCTACGAGCAGTACTTC. It translates to CASSATGGSYEQYF.

This rearrangement joins TRBV30 to TRBJ1-2; TRBD1 matches 8 bases. The CDR3 loop spans 16 amino acids. The germline V gene encodes CDR1 GTSNPN and CDR2 SVGIG (reference sequence). Losses at the gene ends were 2 bases for V and 0 bases for J; bases not matched to a gene: 8. The CDR3 DNA is TGTGCCTGGAGTAGGGCAGGGGGCGCACCTAACTATGGCTACACCTTC. As protein: CAWSRAGGAPNYGYTF.

V is TRBV25-1 and J is TRBJ1-2; 9 bases map to TRBD1. The J segment lost 9 bases and the V segment lost 9 bases, leaving 8 bases of the junction unmatched. The germline V gene encodes CDR1 MGHDK and CDR2 SYGVNS. The CDR3 totals 12 residues. The CDR3 spells CASTGQGMSYTF. The DNA for the CDR3 is TGTGCCAGTACGGGACAGGGCATGAGCTACACCTTC.

The chain links TRBV11-2 to TRBJ2-5; D unclear. The CDR3 is 14 amino acids. In germline, CDR1 is SGHAT, CDR2 FQNNGV. The V gene lost 4 bases and the J gene lost 2 bases, with 11 bases spanning the gap. CDR3: CASSSDGQQETQYF. CDR3 coding DNA: TGTGCCAGCAGCTCGGACGGCCAACAAGAGACCCAGTACTTC.